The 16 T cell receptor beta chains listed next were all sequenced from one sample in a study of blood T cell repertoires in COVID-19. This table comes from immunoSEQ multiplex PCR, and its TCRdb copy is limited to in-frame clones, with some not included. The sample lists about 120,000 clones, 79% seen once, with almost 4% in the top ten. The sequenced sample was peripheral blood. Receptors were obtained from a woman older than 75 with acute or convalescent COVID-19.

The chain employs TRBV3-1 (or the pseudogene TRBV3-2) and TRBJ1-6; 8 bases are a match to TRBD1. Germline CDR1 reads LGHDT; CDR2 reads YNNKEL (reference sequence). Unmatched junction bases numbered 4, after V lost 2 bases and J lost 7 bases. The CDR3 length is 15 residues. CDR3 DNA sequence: TGTGCCAGCAGCCAACAGGGGGCACGAAATTCACCCCTCCACTTT. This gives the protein CASSQQGARNSPLHF.

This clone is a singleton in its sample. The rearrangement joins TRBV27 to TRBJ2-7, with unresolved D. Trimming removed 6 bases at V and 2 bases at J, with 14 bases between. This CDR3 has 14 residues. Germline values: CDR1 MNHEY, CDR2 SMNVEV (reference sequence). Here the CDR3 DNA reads TGTGCCAGCAGCCGGAAGGTTGAGGCCTACGAGCAGTACTTC. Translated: CASSRKVEAYEQYF.

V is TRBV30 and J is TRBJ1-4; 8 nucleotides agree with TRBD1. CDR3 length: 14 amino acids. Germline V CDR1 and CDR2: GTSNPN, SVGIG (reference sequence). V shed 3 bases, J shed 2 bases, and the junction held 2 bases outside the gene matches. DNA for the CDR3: TGTGCCTGGAGCGGGGACAGGACTAATGAAAAACTGTTTTTT. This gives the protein CAWSGDRTNEKLFF.

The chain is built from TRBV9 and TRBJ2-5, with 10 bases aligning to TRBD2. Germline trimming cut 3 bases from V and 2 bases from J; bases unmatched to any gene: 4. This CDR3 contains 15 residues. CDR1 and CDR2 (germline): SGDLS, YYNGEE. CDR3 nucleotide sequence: TGTGCCAGCAGCGGGGCTAGCGGGAGACAAGAGACCCAGTACTTC. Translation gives CASSGASGRQETQYF.

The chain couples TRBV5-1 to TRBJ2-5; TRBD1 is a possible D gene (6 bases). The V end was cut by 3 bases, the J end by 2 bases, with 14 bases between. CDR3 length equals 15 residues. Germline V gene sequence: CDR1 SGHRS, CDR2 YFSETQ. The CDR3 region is CASSSTGTPQETQYF. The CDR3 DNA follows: TGCGCCAGCAGCTCGACAGGTACCCCACAAGAGACCCAGTACTTC.

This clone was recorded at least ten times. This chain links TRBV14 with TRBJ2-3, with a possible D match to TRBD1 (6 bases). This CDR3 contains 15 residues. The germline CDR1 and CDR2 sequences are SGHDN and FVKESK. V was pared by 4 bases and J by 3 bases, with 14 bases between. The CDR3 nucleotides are TGTGCCAGCAGCCCTTGGGGCAGGGGTACAGATACGCAGTATTTT. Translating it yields CASSPWGRGTDTQYF.

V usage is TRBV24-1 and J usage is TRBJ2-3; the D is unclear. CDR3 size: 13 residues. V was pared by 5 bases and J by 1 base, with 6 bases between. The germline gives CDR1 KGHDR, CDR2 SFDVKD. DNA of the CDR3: TGTGCCACCAGTGTTGCGGGCACAGATACGCAGTATTTT. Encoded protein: CATSVAGTDTQYF.

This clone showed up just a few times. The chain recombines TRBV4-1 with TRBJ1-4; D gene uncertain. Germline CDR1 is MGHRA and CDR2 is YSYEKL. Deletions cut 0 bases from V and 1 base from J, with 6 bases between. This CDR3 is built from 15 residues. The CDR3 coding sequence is TGCGCCAGCAGCCAAGATGGCCTAACTAATGAAAAACTGTTTTTT. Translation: CASSQDGLTNEKLFF.

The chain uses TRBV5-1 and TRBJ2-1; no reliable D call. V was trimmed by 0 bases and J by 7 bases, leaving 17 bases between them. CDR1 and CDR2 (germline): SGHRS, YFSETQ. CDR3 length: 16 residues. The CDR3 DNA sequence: TGCGCCAGCAGCTTGGGAGACTCGACCGCACGGAATGAGCAGTTCTTC. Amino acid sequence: CASSLGDSTARNEQFF.

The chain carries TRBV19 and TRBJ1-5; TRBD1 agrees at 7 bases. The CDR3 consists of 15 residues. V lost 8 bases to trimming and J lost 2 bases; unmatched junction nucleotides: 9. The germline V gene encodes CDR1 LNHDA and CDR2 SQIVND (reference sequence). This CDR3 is CASAAGGRGNQPQHF. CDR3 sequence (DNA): TGTGCCAGTGCTGCAGGGGGACGGGGCAATCAGCCCCAGCATTTT.

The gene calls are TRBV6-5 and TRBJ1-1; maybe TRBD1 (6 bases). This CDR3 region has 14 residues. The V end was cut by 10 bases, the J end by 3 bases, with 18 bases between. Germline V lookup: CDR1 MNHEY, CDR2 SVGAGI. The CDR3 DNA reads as TGTGCCACCGTCCCGGCGGGGGGCCACACTGAAGCTTTCTTT. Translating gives CATVPAGGHTEAFF.

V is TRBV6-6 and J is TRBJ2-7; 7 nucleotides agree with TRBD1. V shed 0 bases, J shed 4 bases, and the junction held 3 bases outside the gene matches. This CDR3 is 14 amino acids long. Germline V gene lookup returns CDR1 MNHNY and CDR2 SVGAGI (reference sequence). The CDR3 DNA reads TGTGCCAGCAGTTACTCGACAGGGTGGTACGAGCAGTACTTC. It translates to CASSYSTGWYEQYF.

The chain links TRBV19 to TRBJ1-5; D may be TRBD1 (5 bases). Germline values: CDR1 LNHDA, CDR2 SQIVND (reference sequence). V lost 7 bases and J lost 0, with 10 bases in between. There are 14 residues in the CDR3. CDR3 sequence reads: CASTRRGSNQPQHF. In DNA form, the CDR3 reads TGTGCCAGTACCCGAAGGGGTAGCAATCAGCCCCAGCATTTT. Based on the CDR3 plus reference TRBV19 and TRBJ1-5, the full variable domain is DGGITQSPKYLFRKEGQNVTLSCEQNLNHDAMYWYRQDPGQGLRLIYYSQIVNDFQKGDIAEGYSVSREKKESFPLTVTSAQKNPTAFYLCASTRRGSNQPQHFGDGTRLSIL.

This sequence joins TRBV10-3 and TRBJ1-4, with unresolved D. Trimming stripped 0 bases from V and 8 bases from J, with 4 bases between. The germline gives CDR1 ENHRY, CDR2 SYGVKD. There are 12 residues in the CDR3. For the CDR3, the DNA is TGTGCCATCAGTGAGTCGAGGGAAAAACTGTTTTTT. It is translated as CAISESREKLFF.

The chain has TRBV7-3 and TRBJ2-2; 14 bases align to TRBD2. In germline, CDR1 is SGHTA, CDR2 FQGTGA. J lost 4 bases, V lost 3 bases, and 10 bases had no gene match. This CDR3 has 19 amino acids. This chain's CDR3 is CASSFYGTSGRGGTGELFF. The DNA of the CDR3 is TGTGCCAGCAGCTTTTACGGGACTAGCGGGAGAGGGGGCACCGGGGAGCTGTTTTTT.

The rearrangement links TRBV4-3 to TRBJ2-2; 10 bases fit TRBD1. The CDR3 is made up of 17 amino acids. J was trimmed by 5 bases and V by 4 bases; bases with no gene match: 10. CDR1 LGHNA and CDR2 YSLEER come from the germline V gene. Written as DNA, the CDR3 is TGCGCCAGCAGCCGATACTTGACAGGGGGCGCGACCGGGGAGCTGTTTTTT. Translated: CASSRYLTGGATGELFF.